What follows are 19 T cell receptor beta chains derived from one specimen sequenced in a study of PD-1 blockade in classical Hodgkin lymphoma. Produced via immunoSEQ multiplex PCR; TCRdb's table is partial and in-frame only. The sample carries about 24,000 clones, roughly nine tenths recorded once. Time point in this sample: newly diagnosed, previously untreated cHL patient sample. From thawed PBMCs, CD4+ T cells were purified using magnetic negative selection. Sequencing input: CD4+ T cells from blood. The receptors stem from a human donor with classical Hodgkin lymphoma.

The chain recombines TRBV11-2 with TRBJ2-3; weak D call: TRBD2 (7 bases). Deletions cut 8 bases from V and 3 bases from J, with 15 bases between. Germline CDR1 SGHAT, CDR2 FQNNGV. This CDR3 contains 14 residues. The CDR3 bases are TGTGCCAGCGCAGGAGGGGGGGCAACAGATACGCAGTATTTT. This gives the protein CASAGGGATDTQYF.

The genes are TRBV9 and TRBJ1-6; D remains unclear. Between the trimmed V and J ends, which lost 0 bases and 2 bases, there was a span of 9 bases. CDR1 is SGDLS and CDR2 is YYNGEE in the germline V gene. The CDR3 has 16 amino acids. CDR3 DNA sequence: TGTGCCAGCAGCGTAGAGGGATTGCCCTATAATTCACCCCTCCACTTT. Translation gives CASSVEGLPYNSPLHF.

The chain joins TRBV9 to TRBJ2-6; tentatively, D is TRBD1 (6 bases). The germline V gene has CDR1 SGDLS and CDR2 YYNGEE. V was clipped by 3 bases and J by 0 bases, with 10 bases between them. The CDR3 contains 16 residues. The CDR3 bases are TGTGCCAGCAGCGAGGGACACCGCTCTGGGGCCAACGTCCTGACTTTC. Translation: CASSEGHRSGANVLTF. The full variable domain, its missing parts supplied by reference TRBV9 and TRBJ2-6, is DSGVTQTPKHLITATGQRVTLRCSPRSGDLSVYWYQQSLDQGLQFLIQYYNGEERAKGNILERFSAQQFPDLHSELNLSSLELGDSALYFCASSEGHRSGANVLTFGAGSRLTVL.

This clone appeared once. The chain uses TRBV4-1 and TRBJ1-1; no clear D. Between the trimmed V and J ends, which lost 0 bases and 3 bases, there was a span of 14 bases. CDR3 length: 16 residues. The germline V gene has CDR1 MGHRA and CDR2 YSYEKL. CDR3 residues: CASSQESLRWDTEAFF. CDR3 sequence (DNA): TGCGCCAGCAGCCAAGAAAGTTTACGGTGGGACACTGAAGCTTTCTTT.

The CDR3 sequence is CASSQSTESWEKLFF. The CDR3, as DNA: TGCGCCAGCAGCCAAAGCACAGAATCTTGGGAAAAACTGTTTTTT. The J gene is TRBJ1-4, the V gene TRBV4-1, with unresolved D. V lost 2 bases, J lost 8 bases, and 15 bases lay in between. Germline V gene data show CDR1 as MGHRA and CDR2 as YSYEKL. The CDR3 is 15 amino acids.

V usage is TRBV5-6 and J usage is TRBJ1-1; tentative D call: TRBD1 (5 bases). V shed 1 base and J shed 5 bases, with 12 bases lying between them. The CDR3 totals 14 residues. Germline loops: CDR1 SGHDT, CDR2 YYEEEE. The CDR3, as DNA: TGTGCCAGCAGCTTGATTTGGGGCCCGACTGAAGCTTTCTTT. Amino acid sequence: CASSLIWGPTEAFF.

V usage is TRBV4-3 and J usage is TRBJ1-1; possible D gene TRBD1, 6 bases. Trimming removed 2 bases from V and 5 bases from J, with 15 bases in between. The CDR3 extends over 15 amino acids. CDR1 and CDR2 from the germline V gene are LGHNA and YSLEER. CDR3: CASSQQQGGQTEAFF. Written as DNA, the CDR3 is TGCGCCAGCAGCCAACAACAGGGAGGGCAGACTGAAGCTTTCTTT.

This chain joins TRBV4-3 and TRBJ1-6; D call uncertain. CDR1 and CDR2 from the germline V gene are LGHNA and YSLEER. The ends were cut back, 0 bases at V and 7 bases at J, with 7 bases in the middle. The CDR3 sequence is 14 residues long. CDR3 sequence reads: CASSQDLGNSPLHF. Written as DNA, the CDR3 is TGCGCCAGCAGCCAAGATCTGGGGAATTCACCCCTCCACTTT.

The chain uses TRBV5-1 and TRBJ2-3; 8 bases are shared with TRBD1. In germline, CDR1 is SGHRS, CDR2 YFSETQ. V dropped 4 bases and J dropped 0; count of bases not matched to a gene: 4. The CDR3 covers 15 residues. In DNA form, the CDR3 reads TGCGCCAGCAGCCGGGACAGGCCTAGCACAGATACGCAGTATTTT. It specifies CASSRDRPSTDTQYF. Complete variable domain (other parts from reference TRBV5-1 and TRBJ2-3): KAGVTQTPRYLIKTRGQQVTLSCSPISGHRSVSWYQQTPGQGLQFLFEYFSETQRNKGNFPGRFSGRQFSNSRSEMNVSTLELGDSALYLCASSRDRPSTDTQYFGPGTRLTVL.

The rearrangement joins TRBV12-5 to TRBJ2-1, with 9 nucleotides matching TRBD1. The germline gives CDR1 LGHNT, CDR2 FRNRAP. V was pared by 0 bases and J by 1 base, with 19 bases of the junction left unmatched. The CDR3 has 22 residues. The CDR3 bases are TGTGCTAGTGGTTTGGTGTTTGGGACAGGGATAGTTAGCGGTCCTTCCTACAATGAGCAGTTCTTC. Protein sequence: CASGLVFGTGIVSGPSYNEQFF.

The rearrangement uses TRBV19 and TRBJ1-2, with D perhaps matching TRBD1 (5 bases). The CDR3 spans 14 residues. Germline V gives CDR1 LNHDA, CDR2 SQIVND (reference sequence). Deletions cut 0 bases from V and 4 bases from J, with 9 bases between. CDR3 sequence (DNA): TGTGCCAGTAGTATAGATCGACAGTCCTATGGCTACACCTTC. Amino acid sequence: CASSIDRQSYGYTF.

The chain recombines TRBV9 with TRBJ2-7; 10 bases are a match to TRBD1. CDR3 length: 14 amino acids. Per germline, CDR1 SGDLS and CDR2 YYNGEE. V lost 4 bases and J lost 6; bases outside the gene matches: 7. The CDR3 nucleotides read TGTGCCAGCAGCCTCCGGGACAGGGGATCCGAGCAGTACTTC. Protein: CASSLRDRGSEQYF.

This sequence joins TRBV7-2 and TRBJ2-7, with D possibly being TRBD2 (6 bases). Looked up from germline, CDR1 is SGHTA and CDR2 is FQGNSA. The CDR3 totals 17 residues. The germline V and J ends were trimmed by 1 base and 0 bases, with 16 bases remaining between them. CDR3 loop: CASSLESSRGSSYEQYF. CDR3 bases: TGTGCCAGCAGCTTAGAGTCGTCTCGGGGGAGCTCCTACGAGCAGTACTTC.

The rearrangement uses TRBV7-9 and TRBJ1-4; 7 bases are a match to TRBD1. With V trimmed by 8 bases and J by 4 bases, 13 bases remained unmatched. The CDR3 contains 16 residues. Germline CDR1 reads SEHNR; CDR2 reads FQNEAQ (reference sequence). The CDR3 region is CASAWDSWDGNEKLFF. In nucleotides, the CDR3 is TGTGCCAGCGCGTGGGACAGTTGGGACGGTAATGAAAAACTGTTTTTT.

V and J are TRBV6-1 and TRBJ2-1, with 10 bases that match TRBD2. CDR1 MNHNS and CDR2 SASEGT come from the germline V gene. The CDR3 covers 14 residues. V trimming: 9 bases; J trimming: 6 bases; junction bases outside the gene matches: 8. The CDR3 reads CASAPSGGFNEQFF. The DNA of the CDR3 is TGTGCCAGTGCTCCTAGCGGGGGCTTCAATGAGCAGTTCTTC.

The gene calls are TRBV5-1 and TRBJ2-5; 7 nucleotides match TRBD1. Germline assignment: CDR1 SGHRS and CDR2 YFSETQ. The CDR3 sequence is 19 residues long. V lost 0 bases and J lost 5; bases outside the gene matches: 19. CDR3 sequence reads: CASSLVVRQGRLDDETQYF. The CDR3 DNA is TGCGCCAGCAGCTTGGTGGTAAGACAGGGCAGGTTGGACGATGAGACCCAGTACTTC.

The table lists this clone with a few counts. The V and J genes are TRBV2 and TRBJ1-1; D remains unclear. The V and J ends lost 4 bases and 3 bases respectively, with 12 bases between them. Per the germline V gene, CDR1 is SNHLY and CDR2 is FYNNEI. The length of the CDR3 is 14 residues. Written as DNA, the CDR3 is TGTGCCAGCAGTGTTGAGGGTATGGACACTGAAGCTTTCTTT. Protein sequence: CASSVEGMDTEAFF. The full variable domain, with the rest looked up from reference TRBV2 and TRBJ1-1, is EPEVTQTPSHQVTQMGQEVILRCVPISNHLYFYWYRQILGQKVEFLVSFYNNEISEKSEIFDDQFSVERPDGSNFTLKIRSTKLEDSAMYFCASSVEGMDTEAFFGQGTRLTVV.

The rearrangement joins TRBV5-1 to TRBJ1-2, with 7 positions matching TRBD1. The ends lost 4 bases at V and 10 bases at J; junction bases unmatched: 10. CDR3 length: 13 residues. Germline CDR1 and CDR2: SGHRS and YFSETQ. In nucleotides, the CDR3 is TGCGCCAGCAGCCGGGAGGACAGGCCTCCCTACACCTTC. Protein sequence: CASSREDRPPYTF.

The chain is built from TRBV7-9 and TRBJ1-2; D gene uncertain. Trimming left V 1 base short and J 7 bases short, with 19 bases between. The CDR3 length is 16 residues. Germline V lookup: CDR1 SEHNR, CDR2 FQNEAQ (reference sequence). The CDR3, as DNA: TGTGCCAGCAGCTTAGGGACTGGACGAAAATCTCGTGGCTACACCTTC. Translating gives CASSLGTGRKSRGYTF.